This T cell receptor beta chain came from a study of T-cell reconstitution after alpha-beta-depleted transplantation in children. Study observations and caveats: The origin of alpha-beta T cells about two months after transplant was reportedly several hundred expanded graft clones. There were some patients whose high TCRbeta diversity at day 60 came from surviving recipient T cells and thymic progenitors.

V dropped 3 bases and J dropped 0 bases, with 6 bases sitting between them. Germline V gene data show CDR1 as DFQATT and CDR2 as SNEGSKA (reference sequence). The CDR3 loop spans 13 amino acids. As for this clonotype: The antigen remains undetermined.

Unique molecular identifiers were used in preparing the TCRbeta library. TCRdb fed the PCR reads into MiXCR, producing one record per CDR3 protein. The profile shows under 450,000 distinct CDR3 sequences, about 17% of them singletons. The origin of this receptor is a boy younger than two who had a stem cell transplant for Wiskott-Aldrich syndrome, so the T cells may come from the graft donor. Source: PBMCs, mostly from graft donor cells, taken 360 days after TCRalphabeta/CD19-depleted stem cell transplant. The chain carries TRBV20-1 and TRBJ1-5, with D hard to call. CDR3 coding DNA: TGCAGTGCTAGGTATAATAGCAATCAGCCCCAGCATTTT. This codes for CSARYNSNQPQHF.